Given below is one T cell receptor (beta chain) in context. This sample is drawn from a study of blood T cell repertoires in COVID-19. As for the study in general: Some COVID-19 samples were acute and others convalescent; all came from the United States, Italy and Spain.

The V gene lost 0 bases and the J gene lost 8 bases, with 16 bases spanning the gap. Germline CDR1 reads MNHEY; CDR2 reads SVGAGI. The CDR3 spans 15 residues. Libraries were prepared by immunoSEQ multiplex PCR; TCRdb keeps only in-frame clonotypes and omits some of them. The repertoire has about 120,000 clones, around 86% of them found once; the top ten carry approximately 12%. The V call is TRBV6-5, the J call TRBJ1-2; TRBD1 is a possible D gene (5 bases). This TCR was recovered from a man aged 55 to 70 with acute or convalescent COVID-19. The sequencing input was peripheral blood. The CDR3 spells CASSYSKRGAGGYTF. CDR3 sequence (DNA): TGTGCCAGCAGTTACTCGAAAAGGGGCGCGGGAGGCTACACCTTC.